One T cell receptor beta chain is described in this entry. The data stem from a study of blood T cell repertoires in COVID-19. Study-level information: The United States, Italy and Spain supplied acute and convalescent COVID-19 samples.

Original processing methods: From reference gene primer amplification, estimates of nucleated cell counts were derived. Clones were sequenced by immunoSEQ multiplex PCR, and TCRdb holds only the in-frame ones, with some missing. V and J calls and clone size are as listed in that table; D and trimming were resolved from the DNA. The table lists some 120,000 clones, around 76% of them singletons. Germline loops: CDR1 SGHNT, CDR2 YYREEE (reference sequence). The CDR3 sequence is 17 residues long. V lost 6 bases and J lost 0, with 16 bases in between. The chain is built from TRBV5-4 and TRBJ1-6, with D unclear. The TCR sequence derives from a human donor in a cohort sampled during active COVID-19. The specimen sequenced was peripheral blood. The CDR3 is CASTPGFKSSYNSPLHF. The DNA of the CDR3 is TGTGCCAGCACCCCGGGGTTCAAGAGCTCCTATAATTCACCCCTCCACTTT.